What follows are 30 T cell receptor beta chains derived from one specimen sequenced in a study of CD8+CD57+ T cells in acquired aplastic anemia. The TCR beta profiling, which covered VDJ combination and CDR3 sequence, was carried out using genomic DNA as the template. TCRdb re-called the reads with MiXCR, one entry per CDR3 protein. This sample yields approximately 380,000 distinct CDR3 sequences, of which roughly 64% are seen a single time; 4% belongs to the top ten. The sample consisted of sorted CD4+, CD8+, or CD8+CD57+ T cells (not recorded which) from PBMCs. The receptors here all came from a human donor in good health, serving as a control.

This clonotype was counted once. Sequence at one end of the junction differs from germline and may be a read error. V usage is TRBV9 and J usage is TRBJ1-1; D is unclear. This CDR3 has 14 amino acids. CDR1 and CDR2 from the germline V gene are SGDLS and YYNGEE. CDR3 in DNA: TGTGCCAGCAGCGTAGGTTCGGAGAACGCTGAAGCTTTCTTT. It codes for CASSVGSENAEAFF.

Regarding this clonotype: A read error may produce the germline difference seen at one junction end. The chain recombines TRBV20-1 with TRBJ2-2, with D possibly TRBD2 on 7 matching bases. This CDR3 region has 14 residues. Germline V lookup: CDR1 DFQATT, CDR2 SNEGSKA (reference sequence). This chain's CDR3 is CSARESGGTGEPFF. DNA for the CDR3: TGCAGTGCTAGAGAGTCGGGGGGCACCGGGGAGCCGTTTTTT.

To note about this clonotype: Germline and junction disagree at one end, which may indicate a read error. The chain links TRBV7-9 to TRBJ2-2; D may be TRBD1 (5 bases). Germline-derived CDR1 and CDR2 are SEHNR and FQNEAQ (reference sequence). The CDR3 contains 14 residues. CDR3 residues: CASSSGRAPRELFF. For the CDR3, the DNA is TGTGCCAGCAGCTCCGGCAGGGCACCCAGGGAACTGTTTTTT.

This chain connects TRBV5-8 to TRBJ2-3, with TRBD1 as a possible D gene (6 bases). Germline CDR1 reads SGHTS; CDR2 reads YDEGEE. CDR3 size: 15 residues. Trimming shortened V by 1 base and J by 4 bases, and 13 bases separated the two germline ends. The CDR3 region has the DNA TGTGCCAGCAGCTTGATTGGCAGGGGACCAGATACGCAGTATTTT. It translates to CASSLIGRGPDTQYF.

This clonotype was seen ten or more times. This chain uses TRBV20-1 with TRBJ1-1; D ambiguous. In germline, CDR1 is DFQATT, CDR2 SNEGSKA (reference sequence). The CDR3 covers 12 residues. The CDR3 loop reads CSSGGPNTEAFF. The DNA of the CDR3 is TGCAGCTCAGGCGGCCCGAACACTGAAGCTTTCTTT.

The V and J genes are TRBV5-1 and TRBJ2-3, with D possibly being TRBD2 (6 bases). This CDR3 region has 14 residues. Per the germline V gene, CDR1 is SGHRS and CDR2 is YFSETQ. The V and J ends lost 4 bases and 7 bases respectively, with 16 bases between them. CDR3 loop: CASSQGTGVYTQYF. The CDR3 DNA follows: TGCGCCAGCAGCCAAGGGACTGGCGTGTATACGCAGTATTTT.

The chain recombines TRBV12-3 or TRBV12-4 with TRBJ1-4, with D maybe TRBD1 (6 bases). CDR3 length: 14 residues. V was cut by 5 bases and J by 4 bases, with 11 bases left in between. The DNA for the CDR3 is TGTGCCAGCAGTCCGGACAGAAGTAATGAAAAACTGTTTTTT. Amino acid sequence: CASSPDRSNEKLFF.

As to this clonotype: Sequence at one end of the junction differs from germline and may be a read error. This chain links TRBV12-5 with TRBJ1-5, with no clear D. Germline CDR1 is LGHNT and CDR2 is FRNRAP. This CDR3 is built from 13 residues. The CDR3 DNA follows: TGTGCTAGCGGTTTAAGTCCGGATCAGCCCCAGCATTTT. This codes for CASGLSPDQPQHF.

Points on this clonotype: The conserved final phenylalanine or tryptophan is absent from the CDR3, which likely points to a read error. The DNA is left out, because the CDR3 cannot be placed on it with certainty; the CDR3 is given as TCRdb lists it. The J gene is TRBJ2-3, the V gene TRBV7-2; no DNA check was done on the table's D call, TRBD2. The CDR3 region is 13 residues in length, termini included. Germline values: CDR1 SGHTA, CDR2 FQGNSA. The chain's CDR3 is CASSLRTAGRNSP.

Note on this clonotype: Without the conserved terminal phenylalanine or tryptophan, this CDR3 likely stems from a read error. V usage is TRBV2 and J usage is TRBJ1-5; 7 nucleotides match TRBD1. The J call may be incorrect, as the DNA end agrees better with TRBJ2-3. The CDR3 sequence is 14 residues long. CDR1 is SNHLY, CDR2 FYNNEI, per germline. The CDR3: CASRDRALHPPQYC. The CDR3 DNA is TGTGCCAGCAGAGACAGGGCGCTTCATCCCCCGCAGTATTGT.

The chain uses TRBV20-1 and TRBJ2-7; D gene unclear. Trimming removed 6 bases from V and 2 bases from J, with 17 bases in between. The CDR3 extends over 14 amino acids. The V gene's germline CDR1 is DFQATT and CDR2 SNEGSKA (reference sequence). The CDR3 nucleotides are TGCAGTGCCCCGGCCATCAAGGGTGCCTACGAGCAGTACTTC. Translating gives CSAPAIKGAYEQYF.

This clonotype was detected once. This clone may be a read error of a much larger clone one base away. V is TRBV30 and J is TRBJ1-3; D is unclear. Germline-derived CDR1 and CDR2 are GTSNPN and SVGIG (reference sequence). The CDR3 sequence is 12 residues long. Trimming removed 5 bases from V and 4 bases from J, with 9 bases in between. The CDR3 sequence: CAWERQGNTIYF. CDR3 nucleotide sequence: TGTGCCTGGGAGCGGCAGGGAAACACCATATATTTT.

With respect to this clonotype: Because the CDR3's place on the DNA is in doubt, the DNA is left out and the CDR3 is given as listed by TCRdb. V is TRBV19 and J is TRBJ1-5; the table gives TRBD1 as D, unverified against the DNA. From germline, CDR1 is LNHDA and CDR2 SQIVND (reference sequence). The CDR3 extends over 15 residues, inclusive of both ends. The CDR3 loop is CASSIDWGTQPQHFF.

The gene calls are TRBV7-3 and TRBJ1-6; the D gene is possibly TRBD1 (6 bases). V lost 5 bases and J lost 19, with 27 bases in between. Germline-derived CDR1 and CDR2 are SGHTA and FQGTGA. The length of the CDR3 is 15 residues. CDR3 in amino acids: CASSRNLGANSREHF. DNA of the CDR3: TGTGCCAGCAGCCGTAATTTGGGGGCGAATTCCCGGGAGCACTTT.

The chain joins TRBV7-2 to TRBJ1-1; D call uncertain. V lost 7 bases and J 14 bases, leaving 29 bases between the germline ends. The germline V gene encodes CDR1 SGHTA and CDR2 FQGNSA. The CDR3 has 15 residues. This chain's CDR3 is CASTRIALTEPDFFF. Written as DNA, the CDR3 is TGTGCCAGCACCAGAATAGCCCTTACAGAGCCTGACTTCTTCTTT. The full variable domain, rest sourced from reference TRBV7-2 and TRBJ1-1, is GAGVSQSPSNKVTEKGKDVELRCDPISGHTALYWYRQSLGQGLEFLIYFQGNSAPDKSGLPSDRFSAERTGGSVSTLTIQRTQQEDSAVYLCASTRIALTEPDFFFGQGTRLTVV.

This clonotype was observed many times. The chain joins TRBV20-1 to TRBJ1-3, with 9 bases fitting TRBD1. This CDR3 has 14 residues. V dropped 4 bases and J dropped 3; count of bases not matched to a gene: 4. Per germline, CDR1 DFQATT and CDR2 SNEGSKA (reference sequence). In nucleotides, the CDR3 is TGCAGTGCTACCCGGACAGGGGTTGGAAACACCATATATTTT. This sequence encodes CSATRTGVGNTIYF.

This clonotype appeared a single time. One end of the junction does not line up with germline, which may come from a read error. This chain uses TRBV7-8 with TRBJ1-6; no definite D call. The germline gives CDR1 SGHVS, CDR2 FQNEAQ. CDR3 length: 14 amino acids. CDR3 amino acids: CATSRHARNSALLF. DNA for the CDR3: TGTGCCACCAGCAGACATGCCCGCAATTCAGCCCTCCTCTTT.

The chain couples TRBV7-9 to TRBJ2-2; 7 bases are a match to TRBD2. CDR1 and CDR2 (germline): SEHNR, FQNEAQ (reference sequence). The length of the CDR3 is 15 residues. The V gene end was trimmed by 3 bases and the J gene end by 6 bases; junction bases not matched to a gene: 7. CDR3 nucleotides: TGTGCCAGCAGCTTTTACGGGGCGGGGGCCGGGGAGCTGTTTTTT. This encodes CASSFYGAGAGELFF.

This clonotype has a handful of counts. The genes are TRBV7-2 and TRBJ1-5; no definite D call. The CDR3 totals 15 residues. Between the trimmed V and J ends, which lost 0 bases and 6 bases, there was a span of 12 bases. CDR1 and CDR2 from the germline V gene are SGHTA and FQGNSA. CDR3 sequence (DNA): TGTGCCAGCAGCTTAGCTAGGAGGGAAGGTCAGCCCCAGCATTTT. Protein sequence: CASSLARREGQPQHF.

J is TRBJ2-3 and V is TRBV13; 12 nucleotides align to TRBD2. CDR3 length equals 18 residues. Germline trimming cut 5 bases from V and 2 bases from J; bases unmatched to any gene: 11. Germline CDR1 PRHDT, CDR2 FYEKMQ (reference sequence). The CDR3 nucleotides read TGTGCCAGCAGCCCGATTCTAGCGGGGGGGCCGCCCACAGATACGCAGTATTTT. It codes for CASSPILAGGPPTDTQYF.

The rearrangement joins TRBV19 to TRBJ2-1; TRBD1 agrees at 10 bases. The CDR3 length is 16 residues. Trimming cost V 4 bases and J 1 base; bases outside gene matches: 4. Looked up from germline, CDR1 is LNHDA and CDR2 is SQIVND (reference sequence). The CDR3 here is CASSTGTGVSYNEQFF. The CDR3 DNA reads TGTGCCAGTAGTACCGGGACAGGGGTTTCCTACAATGAGCAGTTCTTC. Full variable domain (missing parts from reference TRBV19 and TRBJ2-1): DGGITQSPKYLFRKEGQNVTLSCEQNLNHDAMYWYRQDPGQGLRLIYYSQIVNDFQKGDIAEGYSVSREKKESFPLTVTSAQKNPTAFYLCASSTGTGVSYNEQFFGPGTRLTVL.

The count of this clonotype is one. The chain joins TRBV29-1 to TRBJ1-1, with D possibly being TRBD1 (5 bases). CDR1 SQVTM and CDR2 ANQGSEA come from the germline V gene. This CDR3 has 14 amino acids. CDR3 loop: CRIDSGHMDTEAFF. DNA for the CDR3: TGCAGGATCGATTCGGGGCATATGGACACTGAAGCTTTCTTT.

The CDR3 here is CASSQTEGEQNDGYTF. CDR3 bases: TGTGCCAGCAGTCAGACTGAAGGCGAACAAAACGATGGCTACACCTTC. This chain joins TRBV9 and TRBJ1-2, with D uncertain. Trimming stripped 5 bases from V and 6 bases from J, with 23 bases between. Germline V lookup: CDR1 SGDLS, CDR2 YYNGEE. This CDR3 contains 16 residues.

This chain connects TRBV7-2 to TRBJ2-2, with D possibly being TRBD1 or TRBD2 (6 bases each). Germline CDR1 and CDR2: SGHTA and FQGNSA. This CDR3 contains 15 residues. Deletions cut 5 bases from V and 6 bases from J, with 16 bases between. In DNA, the CDR3 is TGTGCCAGCAGCAATGGTTTTAGGGGGGCCGGGGAGCTGTTTTTT. This translates into CASSNGFRGAGELFF.

This clonotype was counted only a few times. The rearrangement uses TRBV19 and TRBJ2-4, with 11 bases fitting TRBD2. V dropped 6 bases and J dropped 1; count of bases not matched to a gene: 8. The CDR3 sequence is 17 residues long. Germline-derived CDR1 and CDR2 are LNHDA and SQIVND (reference sequence). This CDR3 reads CASSLRASGGAKNIQYF. Written as DNA, the CDR3 is TGTGCCAGTAGCCTCCGGGCTAGCGGGGGGGCCAAAAACATTCAGTACTTC.

V and J are TRBV10-1 and TRBJ1-6, with a tentative D call TRBD1 (5 bases). V lost 3 bases and J 5 bases, leaving 8 bases between the germline ends. The germline V gene encodes CDR1 WNHNN and CDR2 SYGVQD (reference sequence). The CDR3 length is 14 residues. The CDR3 DNA reads as TGCGCCAGCAGTGAACAGGATAATAATTCACCCCTCCACTTT. It encodes CASSEQDNNSPLHF.

The J gene is TRBJ1-5, the V gene TRBV29-1; 8 bases map to TRBD1. This CDR3 contains 14 residues. CDR1 is SQVTM and CDR2 is ANQGSEA in the germline V gene. J lost 2 bases, V lost 6 bases, and 6 bases had no gene match. CDR3 loop: CSVATGGGNQPQHF. The DNA of the CDR3 is TGCAGCGTCGCAACAGGGGGGGGCAATCAGCCCCAGCATTTT.

Points on this clonotype: One junction end does not reproduce the germline sequence, and a read error may be involved. In DNA, the CDR3 is TGTGCCAGCAGCGTAGGGCAGGAGCGCGAGAAGTACTTC. Its translation: CASSVGQEREKYF. The chain links TRBV7-4 to TRBJ2-7; D is unresolved. The CDR3 extends over 13 amino acids. The V gene's germline CDR1 is SGHVT and CDR2 SQSDAQ.

This clonotype was detected many times. The chain employs TRBV27 and TRBJ2-1; D is possibly TRBD1 or TRBD2 (5 bases each). With 5 bases removed from V and 7 bases from J, the gap between germline ends came to 12 bases. The germline V gene encodes CDR1 MNHEY and CDR2 SMNVEV (reference sequence). This CDR3 comprises 13 residues. Here the CDR3 reads CASSPGRYNEQFF. Written as DNA, the CDR3 is TGTGCCAGCAGTCCGGGACGATATAATGAGCAGTTCTTC.

This clonotype was counted once. For the CDR3, the DNA is TGTGCCAGCAACTGGGACGGACCTTATGGCTACACCTTC. As protein: CASNWDGPYGYTF. This sequence joins TRBV2 and TRBJ1-2; a possible D gene is TRBD1 (5 bases). This CDR3 contains 13 residues. V lost 7 bases, J lost 5 bases, and 14 bases lay in between. The germline CDR1 and CDR2 sequences are SNHLY and FYNNEI. Combining the CDR3 with reference TRBV2 and TRBJ1-2 gives the whole variable domain EPEVTQTPSHQVTQMGQEVILRCVPISNHLYFYWYRQILGQKVEFLVSFYNNEISEKSEIFDDQFSVERPDGSNFTLKIRSTKLEDSAMYFCASNWDGPYGYTFGSGTRLTVV.